This T cell receptor beta chain was captured by sequencing in a study of cytomegalovirus exposure and HLA in healthy donors. Background on the study: HLA-typed donors contributed 80 million or so unique TCRs, which were held in an early data release. Whole-study findings and limits: Analysis performed later showed TCR beta chains linked to HLA being more clonally expanded than equally common others.

Only one count was recorded for this clone. Its specificity is not known. The germline V gene has CDR1 SEHNR and CDR2 FQNEAQ (reference sequence). CDR3 size: 15 residues. Trimming stripped 7 bases from V and 1 base from J, with 16 bases between. The PCR was carried out with 60 Vbeta primers and 13 Jbeta primers. Sequencing used immunoSEQ multiplex PCR; TCRdb keeps in-frame clones, though not all of them. The table shows around 190,000 clones, with around 78% occurring only once. This sequence was found in a man aged 30 to 45 in good health and CMV-seronegative. This chain connects TRBV7-9 to TRBJ1-1; D gene ambiguous. Sequencing was performed on PBMCs. As DNA, the CDR3 is TGTGCCAGCACCCAGACCGGGAACCGGAACACTGAAGCTTTCTTT. Translating gives CASTQTGNRNTEAFF. The complete variable domain, with remaining parts taken from reference TRBV7-9 and TRBJ1-1, reads DTGVSQNPRHKITKRGQNVTFRCDPISEHNRLYWYRQTLGQGPEFLTYFQNEAQLEKSRLLSDRFSAERPKGSFSTLEIQRTEQGDSAMYLCASTQTGNRNTEAFFGQGTRLTVV.